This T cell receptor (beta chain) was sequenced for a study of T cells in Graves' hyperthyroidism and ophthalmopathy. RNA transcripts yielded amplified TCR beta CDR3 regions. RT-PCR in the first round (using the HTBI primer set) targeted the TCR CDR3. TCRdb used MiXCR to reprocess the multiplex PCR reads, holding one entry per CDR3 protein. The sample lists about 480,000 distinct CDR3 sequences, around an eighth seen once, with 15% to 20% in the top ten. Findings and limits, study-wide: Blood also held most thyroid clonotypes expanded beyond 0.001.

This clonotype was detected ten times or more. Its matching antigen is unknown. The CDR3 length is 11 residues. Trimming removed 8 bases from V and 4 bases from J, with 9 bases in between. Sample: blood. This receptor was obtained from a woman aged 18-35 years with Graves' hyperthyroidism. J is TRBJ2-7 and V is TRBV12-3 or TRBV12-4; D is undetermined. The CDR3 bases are TGTGCCAGCGGGGATCCTTACGAGCAGTACGTC. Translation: CASGDPYEQYV.